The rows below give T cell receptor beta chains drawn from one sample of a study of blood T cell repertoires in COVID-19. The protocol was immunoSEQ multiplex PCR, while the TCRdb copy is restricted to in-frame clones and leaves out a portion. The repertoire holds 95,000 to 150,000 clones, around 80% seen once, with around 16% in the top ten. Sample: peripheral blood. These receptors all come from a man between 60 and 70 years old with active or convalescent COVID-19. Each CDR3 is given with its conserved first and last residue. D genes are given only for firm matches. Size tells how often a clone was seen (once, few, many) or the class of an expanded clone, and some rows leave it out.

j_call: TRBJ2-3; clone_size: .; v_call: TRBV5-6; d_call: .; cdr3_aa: CASSFSGTSTDTQYF; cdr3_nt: TGTGCCAGCAGCTTTTCCGGGACTAGCACAGATACGCAGTATTTT
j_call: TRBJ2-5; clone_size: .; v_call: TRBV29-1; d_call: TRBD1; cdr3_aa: CSVRTGGAGETQYF; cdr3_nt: TGCAGCGTTAGGACAGGGGGCGCGGGGGAGACCCAGTACTTC
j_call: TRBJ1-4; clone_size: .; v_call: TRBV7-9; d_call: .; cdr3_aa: CASSLEAGRKLFF; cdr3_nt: TGTGCCAGCAGCTTAGAGGCCGGGAGGAAACTGTTTTTT
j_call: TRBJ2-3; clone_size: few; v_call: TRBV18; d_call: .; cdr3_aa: CASSPGPNTDTQYF; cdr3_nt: TGTGCCAGCTCACCAGGGCCAAACACAGATACGCAGTATTTT
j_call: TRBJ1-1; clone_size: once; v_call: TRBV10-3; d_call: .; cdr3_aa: CAITGGAMNTEAFF; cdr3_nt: TGTGCCATCACGGGGGGCGCGATGAACACTGAAGCTTTCTTT
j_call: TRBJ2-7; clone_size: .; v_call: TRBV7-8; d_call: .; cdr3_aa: CASRPRWSYEQYF; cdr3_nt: TGTGCCAGCAGGCCCAGGTGGTCCTACGAGCAGTACTTC
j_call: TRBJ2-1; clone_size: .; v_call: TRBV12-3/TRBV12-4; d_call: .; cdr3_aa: CASSFGGTDEQFF; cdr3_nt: TGTGCCAGCAGTTTTGGAGGGACGGATGAGCAGTTCTTC
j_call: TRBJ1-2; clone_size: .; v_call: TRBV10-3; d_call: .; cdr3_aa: CAISDRRGGRVGYTF; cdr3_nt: TGTGCCATCAGTGACCGACGTGGGGGGAGAGTAGGCTACACCTTC
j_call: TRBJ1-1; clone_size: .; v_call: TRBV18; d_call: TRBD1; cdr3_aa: CASSLFGQGGNTEAFF; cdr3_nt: TGTGCCAGCTCACTCTTCGGGCAGGGGGGGAACACTGAAGCTTTCTTT
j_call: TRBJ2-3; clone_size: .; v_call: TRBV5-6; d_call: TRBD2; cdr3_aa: CASSSRTSGGDTQYF; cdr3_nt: TGTGCCAGCAGCTCGAGGACTAGCGGGGGAGATACGCAGTATTTT
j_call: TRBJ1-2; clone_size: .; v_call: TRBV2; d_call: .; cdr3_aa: CASAVGAGRNYGYTF; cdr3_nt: TGTGCCAGCGCTGTGGGGGCAGGGCGGAACTATGGCTACACCTTC
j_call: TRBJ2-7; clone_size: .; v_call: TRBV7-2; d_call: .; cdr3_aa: CASSFSVSYEQYF; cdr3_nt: TGTGCCAGCAGCTTCTCGGTAAGCTACGAGCAGTACTTC
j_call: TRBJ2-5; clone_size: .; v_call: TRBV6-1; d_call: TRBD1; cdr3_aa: CASSEKGAFQETQYF; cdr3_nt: TGTGCCAGCAGTGAAAAGGGGGCATTCCAAGAGACCCAGTACTTC
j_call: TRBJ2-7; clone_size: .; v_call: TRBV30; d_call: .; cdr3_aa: CAWGRGGFYEQYF; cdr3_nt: TGTGCCTGGGGGAGGGGGGGCTTCTACGAGCAGTACTTC
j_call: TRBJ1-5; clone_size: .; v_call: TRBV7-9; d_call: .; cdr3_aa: CASSTGRGGSNQPQHF; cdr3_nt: TGTGCCAGCAGCACCGGTAGGGGGGGGAGCAATCAGCCCCAGCATTTT
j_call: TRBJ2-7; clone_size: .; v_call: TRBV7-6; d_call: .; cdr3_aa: CASTSGNTYEQYF; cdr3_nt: TGTGCCAGCACCTCGGGAAACACCTACGAGCAGTACTTC
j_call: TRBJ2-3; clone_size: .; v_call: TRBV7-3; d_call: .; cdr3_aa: CASSYSSTDTQYF; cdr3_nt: TGTGCCAGCAGTTATTCTAGCACAGATACGCAGTATTTT
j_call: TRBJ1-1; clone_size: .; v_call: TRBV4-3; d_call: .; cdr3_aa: CASSHHGAGTEAFF; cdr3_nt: TGCGCCAGCAGCCATCATGGGGCAGGTACTGAAGCTTTCTTT
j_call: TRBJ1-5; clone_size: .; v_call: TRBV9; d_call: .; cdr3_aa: CASSPSGGENQPQHF; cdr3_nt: TGTGCCAGCAGCCCCAGTGGAGGGGAGAATCAGCCCCAGCATTTT
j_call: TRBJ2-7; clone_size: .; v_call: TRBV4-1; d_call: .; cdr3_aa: CASSQVSGQELSYEQYF; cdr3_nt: TGCGCCAGCAGCCAAGTTTCAGGGCAGGAGCTCTCCTACGAGCAGTACTTC
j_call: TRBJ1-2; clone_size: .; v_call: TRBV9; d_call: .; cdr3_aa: CASSVAAGYASGGYTF; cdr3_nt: TGTGCCAGCAGCGTAGCGGCAGGGTACGCCTCGGGTGGCTACACCTTC
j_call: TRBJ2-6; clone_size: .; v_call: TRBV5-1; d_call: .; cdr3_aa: CASSPDSGANVLTF; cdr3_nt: TGCGCCAGCAGCCCAGACTCTGGGGCCAACGTCCTGACTTTC
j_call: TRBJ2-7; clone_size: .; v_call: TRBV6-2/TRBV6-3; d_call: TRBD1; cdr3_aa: CASSDLTGAYEQYF; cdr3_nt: TGTGCCAGCAGCGATCTGACAGGGGCCTACGAGCAGTACTTC
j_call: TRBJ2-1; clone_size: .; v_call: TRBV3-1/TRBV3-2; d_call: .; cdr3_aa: CASSSYNEQFF; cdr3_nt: TGTGCCAGCAGCTCATACAATGAGCAGTTCTTC
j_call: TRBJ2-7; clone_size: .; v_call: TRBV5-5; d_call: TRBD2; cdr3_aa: CASSLGALAGDEQYF; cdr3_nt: TGTGCCAGCAGCTTAGGAGCTCTAGCGGGAGACGAGCAGTACTTC
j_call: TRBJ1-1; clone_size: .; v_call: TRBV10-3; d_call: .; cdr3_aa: CAGGKVGTEAFF; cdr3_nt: TGTGCCGGGGGCAAGGTAGGCACTGAAGCTTTCTTT
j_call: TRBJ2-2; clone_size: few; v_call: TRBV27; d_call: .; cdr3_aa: CASQRTGGTGELFF; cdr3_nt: TGTGCCAGCCAGCGTACCGGGGGCACCGGGGAGCTGTTTTTT
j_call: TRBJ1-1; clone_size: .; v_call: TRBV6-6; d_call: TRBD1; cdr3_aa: CASSSQGAQTEAFF; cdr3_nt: TGTGCCAGCAGTTCACAGGGGGCGCAAACTGAAGCTTTCTTT
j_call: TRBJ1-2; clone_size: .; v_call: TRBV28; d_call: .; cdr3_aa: CASNSGLENGYTF; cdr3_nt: TGTGCCAGCAATTCAGGGCTCGAGAATGGCTACACCTTC
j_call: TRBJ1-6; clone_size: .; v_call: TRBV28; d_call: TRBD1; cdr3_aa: CASRPSGTGGIGYNSPLHF; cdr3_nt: TGTGCCAGCAGACCCAGCGGGACAGGGGGTATCGGGTATAATTCACCCCTCCACTTT
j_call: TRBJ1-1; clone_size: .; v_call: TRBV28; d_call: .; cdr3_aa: CATSRSGATEAFF; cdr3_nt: TGTGCCACTTCCAGATCAGGGGCCACTGAAGCTTTCTTT
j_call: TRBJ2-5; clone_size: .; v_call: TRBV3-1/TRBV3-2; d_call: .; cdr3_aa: CASSRNPAGQETQYF; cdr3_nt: TGTGCCAGCAGCCGCAATCCGGCGGGACAAGAGACCCAGTACTTC
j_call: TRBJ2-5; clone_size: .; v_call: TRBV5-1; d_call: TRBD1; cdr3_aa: CASSSGRGQQETQYF; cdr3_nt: TGCGCCAGCAGCTCGGGTAGGGGACAGCAAGAGACCCAGTACTTC
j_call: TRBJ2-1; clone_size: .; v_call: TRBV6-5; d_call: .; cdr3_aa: CASSFGQPRNEQFF; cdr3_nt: TGTGCCAGCAGTTTCGGACAGCCGCGTAATGAGCAGTTCTTC
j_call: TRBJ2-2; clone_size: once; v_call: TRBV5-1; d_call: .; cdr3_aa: CASSLEQGIRGELFF; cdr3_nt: TGCGCCAGCAGCTTGGAACAGGGAATTAGAGGGGAGCTGTTTTTT
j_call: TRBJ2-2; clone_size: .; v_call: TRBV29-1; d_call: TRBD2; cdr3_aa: CSATLAGEVLGGELFF; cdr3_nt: TGCAGCGCCACACTAGCGGGAGAAGTTTTAGGGGGGGAGCTGTTTTTT
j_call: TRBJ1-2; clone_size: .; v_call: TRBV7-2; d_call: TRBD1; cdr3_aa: CASSKGQGHLGYTF; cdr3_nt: TGTGCCAGCAGCAAAGGACAGGGCCATTTGGGCTACACCTTC
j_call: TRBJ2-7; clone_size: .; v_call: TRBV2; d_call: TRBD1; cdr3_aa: CASSEVGTGFFGVYEQYF; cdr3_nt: TGTGCCAGCAGTGAAGTTGGGACAGGGTTTTTTGGGGTATACGAGCAGTACTTC
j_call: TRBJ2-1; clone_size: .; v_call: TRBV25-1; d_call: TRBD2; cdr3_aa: CASRDSGRAGEQFF; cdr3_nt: TGTGCCAGCAGGGACAGCGGGAGGGCCGGTGAGCAGTTCTTC